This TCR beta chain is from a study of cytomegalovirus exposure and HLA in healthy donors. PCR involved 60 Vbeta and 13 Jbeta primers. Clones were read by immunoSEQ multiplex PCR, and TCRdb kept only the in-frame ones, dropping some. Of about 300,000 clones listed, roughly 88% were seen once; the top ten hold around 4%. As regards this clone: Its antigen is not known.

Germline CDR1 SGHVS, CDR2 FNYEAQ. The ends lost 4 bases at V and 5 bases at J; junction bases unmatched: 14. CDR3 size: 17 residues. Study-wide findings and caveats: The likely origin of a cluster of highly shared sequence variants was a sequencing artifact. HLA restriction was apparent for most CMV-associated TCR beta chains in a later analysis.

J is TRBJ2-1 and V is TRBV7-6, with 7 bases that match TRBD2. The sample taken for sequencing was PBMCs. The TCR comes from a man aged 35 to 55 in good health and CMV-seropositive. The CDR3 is CASSYNPSGPTHNEQFF. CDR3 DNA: TGTGCCAGCAGCTACAACCCTAGCGGACCGACCCACAATGAGCAGTTCTTC.